This T cell receptor beta chain was captured in a study of Ad26.COV2.S vaccination and SARS-CoV-2 variants. Study as a whole: The donor was enrolled in the Ad26.COV2.S arm of the COV1001 trial.

TCRdb's table, derived via immunoSEQ multiplex PCR, lists solely in-frame clones and lacks some. The sample holds hundreds of thousands of clones, 80% to 90% seen once. Treatment indicated: some 20 received Ad26.COV2.S at low or high dose, single or two shots; about 5 received placebo; per-sample allocation not given. The investigators took samples on day 63 after the first vaccine or placebo injection. Its platform was an Ad26 vector, and its expressed antigen was Wuhan-strain SARS-CoV-2 spike. A remark on this clone: As yet, its antigen is unknown.

V lost 2 bases and J lost 2, with 9 bases in between. In germline, CDR1 is SGHTA, CDR2 FQGNSA. The CDR3 consists of 14 residues. The study's findings and limits: From the TCR breadth and depth analyses, total T cell responses may have been underestimated. After vaccination, substantial breadth of spike-specific CD8+ and CD4+ responses was reported.

This chain connects TRBV7-2 to TRBJ2-5; possible D gene TRBD2, 5 bases. This specimen was peripheral blood, taken in a trial of Ad26.COV2.S vaccine versus placebo. This TCR was sampled from a person aged 18-65 years who received the Ad26.COV2.S COVID-19 vaccine or a placebo. CDR3 sequence reads: CASSLQTGQETQYF. The CDR3 DNA follows: TGTGCCAGCAGCTTACAAACGGGGCAAGAGACCCAGTACTTC.